This T cell receptor beta chain was captured by sequencing in a study of graft-versus-host responses after intestinal transplantation. About the research overall: All recipients were transplanted with multivisceral, liver-intestinal, or isolated intestinal grafts. All recipients were given anti-thymocyte globulin induction, and tacrolimus and steroids were then administered for roughly three years. Study-wide findings and caveats: Marrow from the recipient contained GvH clones, some of which had appeared first in ileum or blood. Early post-transplant declines in HvG were associated with peak levels of circulating GvH clones.

To note about this clone: Its specificity is unknown.

The trim removed 0 bases at V and 6 bases at J, leaving 24 bases unmatched. Germline V gene sequence: CDR1 SQVTM, CDR2 ANQGSEA. The CDR3 runs 20 residues. TCRdb keeps only in-frame clones here, not all; method: immunoSEQ multiplex PCR. The table records over 15,000 clones, roughly 87% of them present only once. The starting material was PBMCs, obtained 14 days after transplant. The sequence was collected from a human patient who received an intestinal transplant, so some T cells may come from the graft donor. This chain uses TRBV29-1 with TRBJ1-2; 8 positions agree with TRBD1. CDR3 sequence reads: CSVEDPAKTQGARYWNGYTF. The DNA of the CDR3 is TGCAGCGTTGAAGATCCGGCTAAGACCCAGGGGGCGCGGTACTGGAATGGCTACACCTTC.